This TCR beta chain is drawn from a study of blood T cell repertoires in COVID-19. Study-wide context: Italy, Spain and the United States were the sources of the convalescent and acute COVID-19 samples. T cells, B-cell-depleted T cells, or PBMCs provided the cDNA or gDNA that served as material.

The V and J ends lost 2 bases and 0 bases respectively, with 15 bases between them. The CDR3 is made up of 17 amino acids. Germline V CDR1 and CDR2: ENHRY, SYGVKD. Measured with immunoSEQ multiplex PCR; TCRdb has only the in-frame clones, and not every one. In the table there are 90,000 to 100,000 clones, 75% to 90% of which are singletons. The chain is built from TRBV10-3 and TRBJ2-3; a possible D gene is TRBD2 (6 bases). The TCR originated in a man aged 80 or over with acute or convalescent COVID-19. Sequenced material: peripheral blood. For the CDR3, the DNA is TGTGCCATCAGTGAGCTAGGAGGGGACCCTAGCACAGATACGCAGTATTTT. Translated: CAISELGGDPSTDTQYF.